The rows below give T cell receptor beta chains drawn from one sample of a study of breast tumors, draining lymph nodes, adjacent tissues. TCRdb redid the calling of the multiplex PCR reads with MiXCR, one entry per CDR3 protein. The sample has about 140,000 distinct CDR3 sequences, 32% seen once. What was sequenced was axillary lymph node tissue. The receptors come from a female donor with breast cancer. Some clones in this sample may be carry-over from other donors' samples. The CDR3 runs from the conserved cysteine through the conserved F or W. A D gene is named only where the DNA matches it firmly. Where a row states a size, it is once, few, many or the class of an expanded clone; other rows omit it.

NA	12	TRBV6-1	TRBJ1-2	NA	TGTGCCAGCAGTGACAGGGGCTATGGCTACACCTTC	CASSDRGYGYTF
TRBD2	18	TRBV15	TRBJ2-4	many	TGTGCCACCAGCAGAGATAAAGGACTAGCGGGGGGCAAAAACATTCAGTACTTC	CATSRDKGLAGGKNIQYF
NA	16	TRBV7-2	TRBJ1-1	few	TGTGCCAGCAGCCCCACAGGGATTCTCGCGGGGGCTGAAGCTTTCTTT	CASSPTGILAGAEAFF
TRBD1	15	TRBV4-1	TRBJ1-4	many	TGCGCCAGCAGCCAAGACGGGACAGATTTAGAAAAACTGTTTTTT	CASSQDGTDLEKLFF
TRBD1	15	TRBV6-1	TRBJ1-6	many	TGTGCCAGCAGTTTACAGGGGACCTATAATTCACCCCTCCACTTT	CASSLQGTYNSPLHF
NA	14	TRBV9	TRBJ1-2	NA	TGTGCCAGCAGCGTAGAGGGGCAACGCTATGGCTACACCTTC	CASSVEGQRYGYTF
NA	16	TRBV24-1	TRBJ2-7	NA	TGTGCCACCAGTGATTTGGACAGGCCAGGATCCTACGAGCAGTACTTC	CATSDLDRPGSYEQYF
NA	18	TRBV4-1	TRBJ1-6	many	TGCGCCAGCAGCCAAGATACTCGAGGGATCGGTGTTTTTTCACCCCTCCACTTT	CASSQDTRGIGVFSPLHF
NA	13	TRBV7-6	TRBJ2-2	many	TGTGCCAGCAGTTCAACAGGGTTCGGGGAGCTGTTTTTT	CASSSTGFGELFF
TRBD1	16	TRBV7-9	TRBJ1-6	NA	TGTGCCAGCAGCACGGGACAGGATGTCTATAATTCACCCCTCCACTTT	CASSTGQDVYNSPLHF
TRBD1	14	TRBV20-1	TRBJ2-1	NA	TGCAGTGCGCCTAAGACAGGGGGCATCCATGGGCAGTTCTTC	CSAPKTGGIHGQFF
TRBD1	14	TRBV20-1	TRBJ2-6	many	TGCAGTGCCTTCACAGGGGTTGGGGCCAACGTCCTGACTTTC	CSAFTGVGANVLTF
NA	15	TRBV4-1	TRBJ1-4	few	TGCGCCAGCAGCCAAGACCGGGTAGCCAATGAAAAACTGTTTTTT	CASSQDRVANEKLFF
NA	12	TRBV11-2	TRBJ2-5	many	TGTGCCAGCAGCCAAACGAGGGAGACCCAGTACTTC	CASSQTRETQYF
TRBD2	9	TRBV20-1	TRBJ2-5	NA	TGCAGTGCTAGCGGGGGGGCGTACTTC	CSASGGAYF
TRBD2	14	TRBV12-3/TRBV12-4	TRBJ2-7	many	TGTGCCAGCAGTTTGTTGACTAGCGGGGACGAGCAGTACTTC	CASSLLTSGDEQYF
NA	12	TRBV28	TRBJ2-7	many	TGTGCCAGCAATACTTACAGGTACGAGCAGTACTTC	CASNTYRYEQYF
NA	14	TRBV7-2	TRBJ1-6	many	TGTGCCAGCAGCCGGGGGACACCTAATTCACCCCTCCACTTT	CASSRGTPNSPLHF
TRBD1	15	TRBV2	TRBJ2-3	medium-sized	TGTGCCAGCAGTGGGGGGACAGCTAGCACAGATACGCAGTATTTT	CASSGGTASTDTQYF
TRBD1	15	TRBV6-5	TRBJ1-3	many	TGTGCCAGCAGAGGAAACGCAGGGGGACAAAACACCATATATTTT	CASRGNAGGQNTIYF
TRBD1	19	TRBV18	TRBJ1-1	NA	TGTGCCAGCTCACCGAATAGACAGGGCCTAGGGATAGGACACACTGAAGCTTTCTTT	CASSPNRQGLGIGHTEAFF
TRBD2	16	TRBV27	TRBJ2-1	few	TGTGCCAGCAGTTTAATGTCCAGCGGGGGATACAATGAGCAGTTCTTC	CASSLMSSGGYNEQFF
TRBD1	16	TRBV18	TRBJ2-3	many	TGTGCCAGCTCACTAACCGGGACAGGGTCCACAGATACGCAGTATTTT	CASSLTGTGSTDTQYF
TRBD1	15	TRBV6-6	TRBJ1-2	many	TGTGCCAGCAGTCACTCCCGGGACAGAAACTATGGCTACACCTTC	CASSHSRDRNYGYTF
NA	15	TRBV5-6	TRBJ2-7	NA	TGTGCCAGCAGCTGGGAGACGGGCCTTCGGGACGAGCAGTACTTC	CASSWETGLRDEQYF
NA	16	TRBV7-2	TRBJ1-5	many	TGTGCCAGCAGCTTAGTTGGCAGAATTAGCAATCAGCCCCAGCATTTT	CASSLVGRISNQPQHF